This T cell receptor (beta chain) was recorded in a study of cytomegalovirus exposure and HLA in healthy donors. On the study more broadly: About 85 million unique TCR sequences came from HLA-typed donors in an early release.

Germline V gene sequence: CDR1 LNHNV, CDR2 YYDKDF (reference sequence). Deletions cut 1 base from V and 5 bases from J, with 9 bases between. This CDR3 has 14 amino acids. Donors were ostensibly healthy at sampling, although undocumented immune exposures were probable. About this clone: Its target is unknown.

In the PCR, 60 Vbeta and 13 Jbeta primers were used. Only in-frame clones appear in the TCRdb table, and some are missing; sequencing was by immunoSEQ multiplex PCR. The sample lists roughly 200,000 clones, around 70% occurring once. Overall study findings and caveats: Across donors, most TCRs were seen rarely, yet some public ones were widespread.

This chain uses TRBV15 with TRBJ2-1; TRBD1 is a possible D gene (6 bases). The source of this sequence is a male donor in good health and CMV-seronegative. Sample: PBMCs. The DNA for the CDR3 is TGTGCCACCAGCAGAGCTCCAGGGGACAATGAGCAGTTCTTC. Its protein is CATSRAPGDNEQFF.